Included here is one TCR beta chain sequence, with context. The data stem from a study of blood T cell repertoires in COVID-19. Study-wide context: Specimens from acute and convalescent COVID-19 originated in the United States, Italy and Spain. Sources were T cells, B-cell-depleted T cells, or PBMCs; the material itself was cDNA or gDNA.

Original processing methods: Amplification of reference gene primers was used by the study to estimate nucleated cell counts. Only in-frame clones appear in the TCRdb table, and some are missing; sequencing was by immunoSEQ multiplex PCR. Clone size and the V and J calls come from that table; the DNA yielded D and trimming. The profile covers about 300,000 clones, with about 83% appearing a single time and roughly 1.2% taken by the ten largest. This CDR3 comprises 12 residues. In germline, CDR1 is SQVTM, CDR2 ANQGSEA. V lost 5 bases and J lost 3, with 10 bases in between. The sequence was collected from a woman in her forties or fifties with acute or convalescent COVID-19. Sequencing was carried out using peripheral blood. The genes are TRBV29-1 and TRBJ1-1; D is possibly TRBD1 (5 bases). CDR3 protein: CSVLGADTEAFF. Here the CDR3 DNA reads TGCAGCGTTCTAGGGGCCGACACTGAAGCTTTCTTT.